Shown below are 20 T cell receptor beta chains from a single sample sequenced in a study of blood T cell repertoires in COVID-19. Method: immunoSEQ multiplex PCR; TCRdb's copy keeps in-frame clones and lacks some. In the table there are roughly 200,000 clones, approximately 89% of which are singletons. The specimen was PBMCs or T cells enriched from blood (not recorded which). These receptors came from a man aged 40-49 years who had recovered from COVID-19.

The gene calls are TRBV7-2 and TRBJ1-2; 8 bases match TRBD1. Germline CDR1 is SGHTA and CDR2 is FQGNSA. The CDR3 sequence is 17 residues long. The junction had 10 bases not matched to a gene; V was cut back by 0 bases and J by 4 bases. CDR3 protein: CASSLAYRAGGRYGYTF. The CDR3, as DNA: TGTGCCAGCAGCTTAGCCTATAGGGCAGGGGGCCGCTATGGCTACACCTTC.

This chain uses TRBV6-5 with TRBJ1-1, with D perhaps TRBD1 (6 bases). The CDR3 has 12 amino acids. Germline-derived CDR1 and CDR2 are MNHEY and SVGAGI. Trimming stripped 5 bases from V and 6 bases from J, with 10 bases between. The CDR3 reads CASSRGTPEAFF. The CDR3, as DNA: TGTGCCAGCAGTAGGGGGACGCCTGAAGCTTTCTTT.

This sequence joins TRBV12-5 and TRBJ2-7; perhaps TRBD1 as D (6 bases). V dropped 4 bases and J dropped 5 bases, with 9 bases sitting between them. CDR1 LGHNT and CDR2 FRNRAP come from the germline V gene. CDR3 length: 12 residues. The CDR3 DNA reads as TGTGCTAGTGGTTCCTACAGGGACGAGCAGTACTTC. This encodes CASGSYRDEQYF.

This clone was observed a handful of times. V usage is TRBV7-9 and J usage is TRBJ1-1; D is perhaps TRBD1 (6 bases). V dropped 4 bases and J dropped 6 bases, with 12 bases sitting between them. The CDR3 consists of 13 residues. Germline assignment: CDR1 SEHNR and CDR2 FQNEAQ (reference sequence). This CDR3 reads CASSSSAGAEAFF. CDR3 DNA sequence: TGTGCCAGCAGCTCTTCGGCAGGGGCTGAAGCTTTCTTT.

J is TRBJ2-2 and V is TRBV19; 9 bases map to TRBD1. The V segment lost 6 bases and the J segment 7 bases; nucleotides outside the gene matches: 9. The germline gives CDR1 LNHDA, CDR2 SQIVND (reference sequence). The CDR3 consists of 15 residues. As DNA, the CDR3 is TGTGCCAGTAGGCCGGGACAGGGAGCGGTCGGGGAGCTGTTTTTT. The encoded protein is CASRPGQGAVGELFF.

The rearrangement uses TRBV19 and TRBJ2-7; D is uncertain. The CDR3 spans 12 residues. Deletions cut 3 bases from V and 2 bases from J, with 5 bases between. Germline CDR1 LNHDA, CDR2 SQIVND (reference sequence). The CDR3 nucleotides are TGTGCCAGTAGTATGGGCCCCTACGAGCAGTACTTC. This encodes CASSMGPYEQYF.

J is TRBJ2-3 and V is TRBV2; D is undetermined. Germline V gives CDR1 SNHLY, CDR2 FYNNEI. The V end lost 0 bases, the J end lost 6 bases, and 10 bases lay between the germline ends. This CDR3 has 14 amino acids. CDR3 sequence (DNA): TGTGCCAGCAGTGAAGCGCTTAGTACTGATACGCAGTATTTT. It specifies CASSEALSTDTQYF.

The genes are TRBV30 and TRBJ1-5; D gene unclear. This CDR3 spans 13 amino acids. CDR1 GTSNPN and CDR2 SVGIG come from the germline V gene (reference sequence). Trimming took off 1 base at V and 6 bases at J, with 10 bases between the two ends. The CDR3 DNA follows: TGTGCCTGGAGTGCCCCCGGTATTCAGCCCCAGCATTTT. Residues: CAWSAPGIQPQHF.

The V gene is TRBV10-3, the J gene TRBJ2-7, with 8 bases that match TRBD1. The CDR3 has 15 amino acids. J was trimmed by 4 bases and V by 5 bases; bases with no gene match: 10. Germline V CDR1 and CDR2: ENHRY, SYGVKD. CDR3 nucleotide sequence: TGTGCCATCAGTATTGCACTGGGACAGGCTTACGAGCAGTACTTC. It specifies CAISIALGQAYEQYF.

V gene TRBV7-3 combines with J gene TRBJ2-3, with D maybe TRBD1 (6 bases). Deletions cut 2 bases from V and 5 bases from J, with 11 bases between. The CDR3 runs 14 residues. The V gene's germline CDR1 is SGHTA and CDR2 FQGTGA. The DNA for the CDR3 is TGTGCCAGCAGCTTACTCTTAGGGGGAGATACGCAGTATTTT. As protein: CASSLLLGGDTQYF.

The V call is TRBV19, the J call TRBJ2-7; TRBD2 might be the D (5 bases). V lost 4 bases to trimming and J lost 5 bases, with 9 bases between them. The CDR3 has 12 residues. Germline V gene lookup returns CDR1 LNHDA and CDR2 SQIVND (reference sequence). CDR3 sequence reads: CASSTTSDEQYF. The CDR3 coding sequence is TGTGCCAGTAGTACCACTAGTGACGAGCAGTACTTC.

The CDR3 sequence: CASSRDRVDSEQYF. CDR3 nucleotides: TGTGCCAGTAGCCGGGACAGGGTCGATTCCGAGCAGTACTTC. This chain connects TRBV19 to TRBJ2-7; 9 nucleotides align to TRBD1. Germline CDR1 reads LNHDA; CDR2 reads SQIVND (reference sequence). The CDR3 length is 14 residues. The junction had 9 bases not matched to a gene; V was cut back by 6 bases and J by 6 bases.

V gene TRBV11-3 combines with J gene TRBJ2-7; perhaps TRBD2 as D (6 bases). Germline V lookup: CDR1 SGHNT, CDR2 YENEEA. V lost 5 bases and J lost 0, with 8 bases in between. CDR3 size: 13 residues. CDR3 bases: TGTGCCAGCAGCCGGACTAACTCCTACGAGCAGTACTTC. Protein product: CASSRTNSYEQYF. Full variable domain (outside the CDR3, taken from reference TRBV11-3 and TRBJ2-7): EAGVVQSPRYKIIEKKQPVAFWCNPISGHNTLYWYLQNLGQGPELLIRYENEEAVDDSQLPKDRFSAERLKGVDSTLKIQPAELGDSAVYLCASSRTNSYEQYFGPGTRLTVT.

V and J are TRBV6-5 and TRBJ1-1; the D is unclear. The CDR3 loop spans 12 amino acids. Germline CDR1 is MNHEY and CDR2 is SVGAGI. V was trimmed by 8 bases and J by 0 bases, leaving 7 bases between them. CDR3 sequence reads: CASLTVNTEAFF. In DNA form, the CDR3 reads TGTGCCAGCCTAACAGTGAACACTGAAGCTTTCTTT.

This chain links TRBV9 with TRBJ2-7, with unresolved D. This CDR3 contains 14 residues. Germline V gives CDR1 SGDLS, CDR2 YYNGEE. Trimming left V 4 bases short and J 0 bases short, with 11 bases between. CDR3 nucleotide sequence: TGTGCCAGCAGCCCCGACTTGTTCTCCTACGAGCAGTACTTC. This translates into CASSPDLFSYEQYF.

V is TRBV7-8 and J is TRBJ1-2; 7 positions match TRBD1. Germline V gene sequence: CDR1 SGHVS, CDR2 FQNEAQ. Trimming at V came to 5 bases and at J to 14 bases, leaving 11 bases not matched to a gene. The length of the CDR3 is 12 residues. CDR3 loop: CASSRAPGGTTF. In DNA, the CDR3 is TGTGCCAGCAGCAGAGCACCAGGGGGTACGACCTTC.

V and J are TRBV29-1 and TRBJ2-2; 7 positions agree with TRBD1. The CDR3 extends over 16 amino acids. V dropped 4 bases and J dropped 6; count of bases not matched to a gene: 14. The germline CDR1 and CDR2 sequences are SQVTM and ANQGSEA. This CDR3 reads CSVGNPGPRGSGELFF. The CDR3 DNA sequence: TGCAGCGTTGGGAACCCCGGGCCCAGGGGGTCCGGGGAGCTGTTTTTT.

The V call is TRBV11-2, the J call TRBJ1-1; 7 bases map to TRBD1. With 5 bases clipped from V and 0 bases from J, the junction kept 6 bases outside the gene matches. The CDR3 is 15 amino acids. Per the germline V gene, CDR1 is SGHAT and CDR2 is FQNNGV. This chain's CDR3 is CASSPLGGLNTEAFF. Here the CDR3 DNA reads TGTGCCAGCAGCCCACTAGGGGGCCTGAACACTGAAGCTTTCTTT.

The V gene is TRBV24-1, the J gene TRBJ1-2, with 10 bases matching TRBD1. V gave up 4 bases and J gave up 2 bases; unmatched junction bases: 3. Germline values: CDR1 KGHDR, CDR2 SFDVKD. This CDR3 contains 15 residues. The CDR3 region has the DNA TGTGCCACCAGTGACCGGGACAGGGGAAACTATGGCTACACCTTC. Protein product: CATSDRDRGNYGYTF.

The J gene is TRBJ1-2, the V gene TRBV7-2; D may be TRBD1 (6 bases). This CDR3 contains 13 residues. V lost 5 bases to trimming and J lost 7 bases, with 14 bases between them. Germline loops: CDR1 SGHTA, CDR2 FQGNSA. The CDR3 DNA follows: TGTGCCAGCAGCCGTACAGGGTATGGTGGCTACACCTTC. It yields the protein CASSRTGYGGYTF.